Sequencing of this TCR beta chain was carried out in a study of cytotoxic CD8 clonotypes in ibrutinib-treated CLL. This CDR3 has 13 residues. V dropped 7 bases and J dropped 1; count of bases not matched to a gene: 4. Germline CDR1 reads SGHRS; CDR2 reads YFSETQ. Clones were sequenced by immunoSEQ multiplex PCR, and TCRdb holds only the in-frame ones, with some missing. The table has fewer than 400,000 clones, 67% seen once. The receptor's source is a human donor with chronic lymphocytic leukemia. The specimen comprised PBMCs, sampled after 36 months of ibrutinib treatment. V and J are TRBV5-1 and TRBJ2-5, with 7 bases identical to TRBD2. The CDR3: CASQRGSQETQYF. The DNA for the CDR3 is TGCGCCAGCCAGCGGGGATCCCAAGAGACCCAGTACTTC.